This T cell receptor (beta chain) was sequenced during a study of CD8 T cells in Susac syndrome (dated by TCRdb to about 2019). Some background on the complete study: Whether CD8+ T cell activation and differentiation in Susac syndrome was antigen driven was tested using repertoire sequencing. Points the paper makes about the study in general: The number of individuals in the TCR sequencing and HLA analysis was acknowledged as relatively small.

Via the germline V gene, CDR1 is LGHNA and CDR2 YNFKEQ. V sheds 0 bases and J sheds 7 bases, leaving 9 bases between their ends. The CDR3, from cysteine to phenylalanine, totals 14 residues. Left in the record is the CDR3 DNA by itself, 42 bases read in frame from the first base. Peripheral blood CD8+ and CD4+ T cells from healthy donors, Susac syndrome patients and multiple sclerosis patients were profiled using high-throughput TCR beta sequencing. Healthy donors were age- and sex-matched controls. Bulk CD8+ and CD4+ T cells were purified by magnetic negative isolation, whereas CD8+ TEMRA cells were enriched by FACS. Blood was collected in EDTA tubes and processed within 24 hours, with PBMCs isolated through density gradient centrifugation. PBMCs intended for TCR sequencing were cryopreserved in liquid nitrogen and thawed later in a water bath at 37 degrees C. A purity of at least 90% was achieved for sorted or isolated CD4+, CD8+ and CD8+ TEMRA cells.

As concerns this clonotype: Its antigen has not been determined. Nothing much larger sits one base from this clone, and base qualities are not available.

RNA was extracted with the RNeasy kit and roughly 0.45 to 1 ug was reverse transcribed using random hexamers. TCR beta CDR3 regions were amplified with the immunoSEQ multiplex PCR assay covering 54 Vbeta and 13 Jbeta segments. To correct PCR amplification bias, a synthetic template baseline was used for both primer optimization and computational correction. Per the original workflow: Reads were assigned to V, D and J genes according to IMGT and analyzed in immunoSEQ Analyzer, with only productive sequences retained. Clonality was computed as one minus Shannon entropy normalized by log2 of the number of productive unique sequences. For each patient and control, public and private clones were evaluated within the 100 most prevalent clones. A clone was defined as Susac-specific if it was absent from the healthy and MS cohorts, from roughly 1,000 published viral clones and from other ImmuneACCESS disease sequences. Clones were called with MiXCR by TCRdb after fastp trimmed the public reads at Q25, and only in-frame beta chains were retained. Each record represents a unique CDR3 protein, reported with the most common genes and DNA among its rows. TCRdb, not the authors, supplied the V and J calls. The sample contains 100,000 or so distinct CDR3 sequences, nearly 95% of them found a single time. The top ten clonotypes cover about 0.14% of the sample.

This receptor was obtained from a human donor in good health. Material for sequencing was CD4+ T cells from PBMCs. The V gene is TRBV4-2 and the J gene is TRBJ1-4, with no confident D gene call. CDR3 reads: CASSQERVGEKLFF. The DNA is as follows: TGTGCCAGCAGCCAAGAGAGGGTGGGTGAAAAACTGTTTTTT.